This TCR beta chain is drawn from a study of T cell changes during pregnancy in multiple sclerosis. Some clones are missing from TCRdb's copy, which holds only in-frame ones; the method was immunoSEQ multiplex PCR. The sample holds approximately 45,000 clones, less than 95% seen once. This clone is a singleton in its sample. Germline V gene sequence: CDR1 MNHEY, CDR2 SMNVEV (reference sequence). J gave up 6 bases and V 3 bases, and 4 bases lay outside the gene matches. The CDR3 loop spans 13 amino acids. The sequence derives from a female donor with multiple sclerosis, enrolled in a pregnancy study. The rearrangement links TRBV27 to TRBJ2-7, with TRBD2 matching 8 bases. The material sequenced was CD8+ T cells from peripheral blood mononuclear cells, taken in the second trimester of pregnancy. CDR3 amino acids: CASSFGGGGEQYF. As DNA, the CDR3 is TGTGCCAGCAGTTTCGGGGGGGGCGGCGAGCAGTACTTC.